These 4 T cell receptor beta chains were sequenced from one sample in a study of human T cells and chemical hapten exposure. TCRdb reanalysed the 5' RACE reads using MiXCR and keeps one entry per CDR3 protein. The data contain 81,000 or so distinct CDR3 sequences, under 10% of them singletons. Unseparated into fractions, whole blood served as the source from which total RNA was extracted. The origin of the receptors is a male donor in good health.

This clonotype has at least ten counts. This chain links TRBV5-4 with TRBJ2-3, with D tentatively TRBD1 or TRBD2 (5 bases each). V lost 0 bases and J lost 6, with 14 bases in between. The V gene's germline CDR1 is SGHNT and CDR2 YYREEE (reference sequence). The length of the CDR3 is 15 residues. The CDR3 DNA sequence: TGTGCCAGCAGCTTGGCCGGGACGCCTCCCGATACGCAGTATTTT. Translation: CASSLAGTPPDTQYF.

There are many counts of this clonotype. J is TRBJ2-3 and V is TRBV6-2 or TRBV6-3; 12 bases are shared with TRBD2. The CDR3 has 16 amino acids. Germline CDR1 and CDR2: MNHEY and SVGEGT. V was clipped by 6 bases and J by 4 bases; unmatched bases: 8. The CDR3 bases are TGTGCCAGCAGAGTTCTAGCGGGGGGGCCATCAGATACGCAGTATTTT. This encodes CASRVLAGGPSDTQYF.

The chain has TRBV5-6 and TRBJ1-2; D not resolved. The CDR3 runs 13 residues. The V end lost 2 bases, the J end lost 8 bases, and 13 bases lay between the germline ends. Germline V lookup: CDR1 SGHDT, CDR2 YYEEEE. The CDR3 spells CASSFSGSRGYTF. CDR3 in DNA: TGTGCCAGCAGCTTCTCAGGCTCGCGGGGCTACACCTTC. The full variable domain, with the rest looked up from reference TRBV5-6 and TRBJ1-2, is DAGVTQSPTHLIKTRGQQVTLRCSPKSGHDTVSWYQQALGQGPQFIFQYYEEEERQRGNFPDRFSGHQFPNYSSELNVNALLLGDSALYLCASSFSGSRGYTFGSGTRLTVV.

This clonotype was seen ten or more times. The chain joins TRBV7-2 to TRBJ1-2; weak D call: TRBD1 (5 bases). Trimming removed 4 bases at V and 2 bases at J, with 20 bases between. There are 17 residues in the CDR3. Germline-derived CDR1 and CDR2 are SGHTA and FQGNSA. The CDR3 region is CASSYSRKAGENYGYTF. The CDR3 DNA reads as TGTGCCAGCAGCTATTCCCGAAAGGCGGGGGAAAACTATGGCTACACCTTC.